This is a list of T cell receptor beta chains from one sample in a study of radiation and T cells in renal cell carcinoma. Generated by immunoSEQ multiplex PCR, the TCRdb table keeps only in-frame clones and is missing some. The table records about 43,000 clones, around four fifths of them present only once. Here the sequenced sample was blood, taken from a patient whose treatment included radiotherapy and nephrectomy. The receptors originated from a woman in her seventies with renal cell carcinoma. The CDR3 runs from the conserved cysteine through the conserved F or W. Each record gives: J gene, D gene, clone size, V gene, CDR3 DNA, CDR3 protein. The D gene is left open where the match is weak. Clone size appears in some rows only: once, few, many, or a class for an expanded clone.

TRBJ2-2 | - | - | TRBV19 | TGTGCCAGTAGTATAAACAGGGTTAGGGGCGGGGAGCTGTTTTTT | CASSINRVRGGELFF
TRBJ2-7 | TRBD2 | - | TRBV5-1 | TGCGCCAGCAGTCTAGCGGGGTCCCCCTACGAGCAGTACTTC | CASSLAGSPYEQYF
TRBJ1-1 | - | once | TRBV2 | TGTGCCAGCAGATACGACGGCTTGGGAACTGAAGCTTTCTTT | CASRYDGLGTEAFF
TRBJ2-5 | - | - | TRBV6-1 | TGTGCCAGCAGGGCTACAGGGCAAGAGACCCAGTACTTC | CASRATGQETQYF
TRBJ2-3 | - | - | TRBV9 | TGTGCCAGCAAATTAGGAAATAGCGACGCAGATACGCAGTATTTT | CASKLGNSDADTQYF
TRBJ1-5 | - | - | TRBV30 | TGTGCCTGGAACAAAGGGAAACAGCCCCAGCATTTT | CAWNKGKQPQHF
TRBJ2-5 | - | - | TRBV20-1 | TGCAGTGCCCCGCGTGGGACCCAGTACTTC | CSAPRGTQYF
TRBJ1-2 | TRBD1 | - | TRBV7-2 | TGTGCCAGCAGTAAAAAGACAGGGGCCAGTTATGGCTACACCTTC | CASSKKTGASYGYTF
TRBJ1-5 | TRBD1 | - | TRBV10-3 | TGTGCCACCAAGGGACAGGGGTTACAGGGTCAGCCCCAGCATTTT | CATKGQGLQGQPQHF
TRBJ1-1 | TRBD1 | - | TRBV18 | TGTGCCAGCACCCCCGGGACAGGAAACACTGAAGCTTTCTTT | CASTPGTGNTEAFF
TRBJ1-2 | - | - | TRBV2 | TGTGCCAGACAGGGTCAGGCCTATGGCTACACCTTC | CARQGQAYGYTF
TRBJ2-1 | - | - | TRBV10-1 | TGCGCCAGCAGTGAGTCGGGGGGGCCGCAGAATGAGCAGTTCTTC | CASSESGGPQNEQFF
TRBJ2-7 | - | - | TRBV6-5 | TGTGCCAGCAGTTACGACCAGACAACCTACGAGCAGTACTTC | CASSYDQTTYEQYF
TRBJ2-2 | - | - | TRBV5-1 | TGCGCCAGCAGCTTGGAGGGGCCGGGGACCGGGGAGCTGTTTTTT | CASSLEGPGTGELFF
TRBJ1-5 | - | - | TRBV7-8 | TGTGCCAGCAGCTTGCAGGGTGGCAATCAGCCCCAGCATTTT | CASSLQGGNQPQHF
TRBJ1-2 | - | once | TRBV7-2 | TGTGCCAGCACCCCGAGCAGTCAACACAGCCGATTCTATGGCTACACCTTC | CASTPSSQHSRFYGYTF
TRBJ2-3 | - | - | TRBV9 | TGTGCCAGCAGCGTAGAGGGTAGTTCAGATACGCAGTATTTT | CASSVEGSSDTQYF
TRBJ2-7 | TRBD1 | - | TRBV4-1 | TGCGCCAGCAGCCACTCGACAGGGAAGTTCTACGAGCAGTACTTC | CASSHSTGKFYEQYF
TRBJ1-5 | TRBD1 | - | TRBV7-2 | TGTGCCAGCAGCCCAGGGGGACGCCCGGGACAGCCCCAGCATTTT | CASSPGGRPGQPQHF
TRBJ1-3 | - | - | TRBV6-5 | TGTGCCAGCAGCCGACAGGCGCTCTCTGGAAACACCATATATTTT | CASSRQALSGNTIYF
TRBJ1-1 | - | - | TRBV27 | TGTGCCAGCAGTTTATACAGGGACACTGAAGCTTTCTTT | CASSLYRDTEAFF
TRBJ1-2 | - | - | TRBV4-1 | TGCGCCAGCAGCCAAGCGGCCGCCAGCTATGGCTACACCTTC | CASSQAAASYGYTF
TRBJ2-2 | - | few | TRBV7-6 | TGTGCCAGCAGCCCGGACTACACCGGGGAGCTGTTTTTT | CASSPDYTGELFF
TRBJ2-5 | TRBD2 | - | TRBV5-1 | TGCGCCAGCAGCTTGTACGGGGGGATTCAAGAGACCCAGTACTTC | CASSLYGGIQETQYF
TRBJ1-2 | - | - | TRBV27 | TGTGCCAGCTCTCAGGCCAGGGGTCGGAGCTACACCTTC | CASSQARGRSYTF
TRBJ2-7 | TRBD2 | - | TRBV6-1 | TGTGCCAGCATGCTACTAGCGGGCAGCTCCTACGAGCAGTACTTC | CASMLLAGSSYEQYF
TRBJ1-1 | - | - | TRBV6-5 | TGTGCCAGCAGTTACTCGGGGATGAACACTGAAGCTTTCTTT | CASSYSGMNTEAFF
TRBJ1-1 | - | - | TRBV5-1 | TGCGCCAGCAGCTTTGCACAAGGTGGGAACACTGAAGCTTTCTTT | CASSFAQGGNTEAFF
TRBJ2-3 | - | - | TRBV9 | TGTGCCAGCAGCGTAGAGAAAGGACGCGCCTATACGCAGTATTTT | CASSVEKGRAYTQYF
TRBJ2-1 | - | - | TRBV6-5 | TGTGCCAGCAGTCCCGGGTCCCCACTCCATGAGCAGTTCTTC | CASSPGSPLHEQFF
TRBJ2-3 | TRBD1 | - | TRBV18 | TGTGCCAGCTCACCAGTGGGGACAGGGGGCGGAACAGATACGCAGTATTTT | CASSPVGTGGGTDTQYF
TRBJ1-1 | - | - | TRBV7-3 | TGTGCCAGCAGCTTAGCAGGGAAGAACACTGAAGCTTTCTTT | CASSLAGKNTEAFF
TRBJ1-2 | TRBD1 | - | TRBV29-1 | TGCAGCGTTGATGACAGGGGGAATGGCTACACCTTC | CSVDDRGNGYTF
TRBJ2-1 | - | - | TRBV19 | TGTGCCAGTAGTGTTGACTCTCCCTCCTACAATGAGCAGTTCTTC | CASSVDSPSYNEQFF
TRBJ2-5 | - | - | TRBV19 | TGTGCCAGTAGTATTCCAGGAGGGGGCATGGAGACCCAGTACTTC | CASSIPGGGMETQYF
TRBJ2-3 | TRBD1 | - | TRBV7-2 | TGTGCCAGCAGCTTAGACGGACAGGAGCCCACAGATACGCAGTATTTT | CASSLDGQEPTDTQYF
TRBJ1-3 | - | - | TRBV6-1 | TGTGCCAGCAGTGAAGGGGAGCCCCTCTCCCTCCAGTTCTCGGTTGGAAACACCATATATTTT | CASSEGEPLSLQFSVGNTIYF
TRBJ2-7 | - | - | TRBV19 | TGTGCCAGTAGTATCGGGGCCGGGCTGGATTTCTACGAGCAGTACTTC | CASSIGAGLDFYEQYF
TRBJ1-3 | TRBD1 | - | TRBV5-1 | TGCGCCAGCAGCTTGGAAGGACAGGTATCCTCTGGAAACACCATATATTTT | CASSLEGQVSSGNTIYF
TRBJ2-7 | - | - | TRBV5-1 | TGCGCCAGCAGCTTGGTCGAGAGTACCGAGCAGTACTTC | CASSLVESTEQYF
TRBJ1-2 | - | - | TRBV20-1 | TGCAGTGCTAGAGACTACTATGGCTACACCTTC | CSARDYYGYTF
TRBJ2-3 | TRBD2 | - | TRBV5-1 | TGCGCCAGCAGCTTGGCCAGCACTAGCGGCCAATTTGGCACAGATACGCAGTATTTT | CASSLASTSGQFGTDTQYF
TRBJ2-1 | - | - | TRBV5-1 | TGCGCCAGCAGCTTCATCGGGGTGGAGGATGAGCAGTTCTTC | CASSFIGVEDEQFF
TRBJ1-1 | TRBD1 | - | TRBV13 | TGTGCCAGCAGCGCAACAGGGGGCATCACTGAAGCTTTCTTT | CASSATGGITEAFF
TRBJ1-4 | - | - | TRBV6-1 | TGTGCCAGCAGCCTCCGAGGGCCAGGTGAAAAACTGTTTTTT | CASSLRGPGEKLFF
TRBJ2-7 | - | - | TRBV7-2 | TGTGCCAGCAGCCTAAACGCGTATGGGGGAACCTCCTACGAGCAGTACTTC | CASSLNAYGGTSYEQYF